A single sample gave rise to the 3 T cell receptor beta chains below, sequenced in a study of T cells after yellow fever vaccination. TCRdb re-derived calls from the 5' RACE reads in MiXCR, one entry per CDR3 protein. The sample lists about 320,000 distinct CDR3 sequences, around 4.4% occurring once. The sequencing here drew on PBMCs, taken 15 days after the yellow fever booster vaccination. The origin of the receptors is a man between 18 and 35 years old who received the YFV17D yellow fever vaccine.

The sample holds many counts of this clonotype. Written as DNA, the CDR3 is TGCAGCGTTGTGGTCGGCACCGGGGGCGCTGAAGCTTTCTTT. Its protein is CSVVVGTGGAEAFF. The J gene is TRBJ1-1, the V gene TRBV29-1; possible D gene TRBD1, 6 bases. This CDR3 has 14 residues. The V end was cut by 4 bases, the J end by 6 bases, with 18 bases between. From germline, CDR1 is SQVTM and CDR2 ANQGSEA.

This clonotype has at least ten counts. The rearrangement links TRBV15 to TRBJ1-5; D not certain. This CDR3 contains 13 residues. V lost 1 base, J lost 4 bases, and 5 bases lay in between. Germline CDR1 is LNHNV and CDR2 is YYDKDF (reference sequence). The CDR3 DNA sequence: TGTGCCACCAGCAGAGTAGGGAATCAGCCCCAGCATTTT. Amino acid sequence: CATSRVGNQPQHF.

This clonotype has more than one count but fewer than ten. The chain joins TRBV6-5 to TRBJ2-3, with 7 bases aligning to TRBD2. Germline V gene sequence: CDR1 MNHEY, CDR2 SVGAGI. This CDR3 is built from 15 residues. The V segment lost 5 bases and the J segment 4 bases; nucleotides outside the gene matches: 9. CDR3 in DNA: TGTGCCAGCAGTCGACTAGCAGGGAGGGCAGATACGCAGTATTTT. This translates into CASSRLAGRADTQYF.